The 2 T cell receptor beta chains presented below share a single source sample, sequenced in a study of T cell responses to AZD1222 COVID-19 vaccine. The protocol was immunoSEQ multiplex PCR, while the TCRdb copy is restricted to in-frame clones and leaves out a portion. This repertoire shows 70,000 to 95,000 clones, about 88% found once; its top ten account for less than 8.5%. The specimen comprised peripheral blood, sampled 28 days after the second AZD1222 dose. The receptors here all came from an adult who received the AZD1222 COVID-19 vaccine.

The chain carries TRBV4-1 and TRBJ1-2; D is possibly TRBD1 (6 bases). Trimming shortened V by 0 bases and J by 4 bases, and 12 bases separated the two germline ends. CDR1 MGHRA and CDR2 YSYEKL come from the germline V gene. The CDR3 is made up of 15 amino acids. CDR3 nucleotides: TGCGCCAGCAGCCAAGATAAGGGGGTTGGCTATGGCTACACCTTC. It encodes CASSQDKGVGYGYTF.

This clone was recorded only once. The chain is built from TRBV5-4 and TRBJ2-7, with D possibly being TRBD1 (6 bases). Trimming cost V 0 bases and J 6 bases, with 7 bases left between them. This CDR3 region has 12 residues. Germline CDR1 is SGHNT and CDR2 is YYREEE (reference sequence). In DNA, the CDR3 is TGTGCCAGCAGCTTGGAGGGGGTCGAGCAGTACTTC. Protein: CASSLEGVEQYF. Drawing the rest from reference TRBV5-4 and TRBJ2-7, the complete variable domain is ETGVTQSPTHLIKTRGQQVTLRCSSQSGHNTVSWYQQALGQGPQFIFQYYREEENGRGNFPPRFSGLQFPNYSSELNVNALELDDSALYLCASSLEGVEQYFGPGTRLTVT.